The rows below give T cell receptor beta chains drawn from one sample of a study of Graves' ophthalmopathy and Graves' hyperthyroidism. TCRdb re-called the multiplex PCR reads through MiXCR, storing one row per CDR3 protein. The sample has about 590,000 distinct CDR3 sequences, 35% to 40% seen once. Sequencing input: peripheral blood or thyroid tissue (not recorded which). The receptors were gathered from an adult man with Graves' hyperthyroidism. Both conserved end residues are part of each CDR3. D genes are given only for firm matches. The size field is filled for only some rows; it gives once, few, many or a size class.

j_gene | d_gene | abundance | v_gene | CDR3nt | CDR3aa
TRBJ1-1 | TRBD1 | NA | TRBV7-2 | TGTGCCAGCAGCGCCAGGGGGGTTGAAGCTTTCTTT | CASSARGVEAFF
TRBJ1-5 | TRBD1 | many | TRBV7-9 | TGTGCCAGCAGCCCGCAGGGGGCGAATCAGCCCCAGCATTTT | CASSPQGANQPQHF
TRBJ1-1 | TRBD1 | many | TRBV11-2 | TGTGCCAGCAGCTTAGGGTCTGGACAGGGAACTGAAGCTTTCTTT | CASSLGSGQGTEAFF
TRBJ2-7 | TRBD2 | many | TRBV7-9 | TGTGCCAGCAGCTTAGCGGCGGGAGAAGCCTTCGAGCAGTACTTC | CASSLAAGEAFEQYF
TRBJ2-2 | TRBD1 | NA | TRBV5-1 | TGCGCCAGCAGACCGACAGGGTATACCGGGGAGCTGTTTTTT | CASRPTGYTGELFF
TRBJ2-3 | NA | many | TRBV29-1 | TGCAGCCCTGCCCCGTGGAGCACAGATACGCAGTATTTT | CSPAPWSTDTQYF
TRBJ2-7 | NA | NA | TRBV2 | TGTGCCAGCAGTGATTGGCTTTCCTACGAGCAGTACTTC | CASSDWLSYEQYF
TRBJ2-5 | TRBD1 | many | TRBV7-3 | TGTGCCAGCAGCCCCCTCGGGACAGTCAAAGAGACCCAGTACTTC | CASSPLGTVKETQYF
TRBJ2-7 | TRBD1 | many | TRBV12-3/TRBV12-4 | TGTGCCAGCAGTTCGACAGGGAACTACGAGCAGTACTTC | CASSSTGNYEQYF
TRBJ2-7 | TRBD2 | NA | TRBV29-1 | TGCAGCCCCCCCCGCGGGAGGAGCGACGAGCAGTACTTC | CSPPRGRSDEQYF
TRBJ1-2 | TRBD1 | many | TRBV2 | TGTGCCAGCAGGGAGGGACAGAAGAACTATGGCTACACCTTC | CASREGQKNYGYTF
TRBJ1-2 | TRBD1 | many | TRBV5-5 | TGTGCCAGCAGCCGGGACAGGGATGGCTACACCTTC | CASSRDRDGYTF
TRBJ2-5 | NA | many | TRBV7-8 | TGTGCCAGCAGCTTAGATTCAGGTGATCAGACCCAGTACTTC | CASSLDSGDQTQYF
TRBJ1-4 | TRBD1 | NA | TRBV6-5 | TGTGCCAGCAGTTACCAGGGACAGCTTAATGAAAAACTGTTTTTT | CASSYQGQLNEKLFF
TRBJ1-5 | TRBD1 | NA | TRBV7-2 | TGTGCCAGCAGGCGCTATCTTACAGGGGAGCGGAATCAGCCCCAGCATTTT | CASRRYLTGERNQPQHF
TRBJ2-4 | TRBD2 | NA | TRBV2 | TGTGCCAGCAGCAGGCGGGAGCGCTCGGTGGTGAGCATTCAGTACTTC | CASSRRERSVVSIQYF
TRBJ1-2 | TRBD1 | many | TRBV29-1 | TGCAGCGGACAGGGGGCGGAGGGCTACACCTTC | CSGQGAEGYTF
TRBJ1-2 | NA | NA | TRBV6-5 | TGTGCCAGCAGTACCACCGGGGAGGGGGTCGGCTACACCTTC | CASSTTGEGVGYTF
TRBJ2-1 | TRBD2 | NA | TRBV2 | TGTGCCAGCAGCCCTGGACTAGCGGAGCAGTTCTTC | CASSPGLAEQFF
TRBJ2-1 | NA | NA | TRBV19 | TGTGCCAGTAGTATCTTAGGGACTCGGGGGAGTAATGAGCAGTTCTTC | CASSILGTRGSNEQFF
TRBJ2-1 | TRBD1 | NA | TRBV29-1 | TGCAGCGGAAAAGACAGGGTAAATGAGCAGTTCTTC | CSGKDRVNEQFF
TRBJ2-5 | NA | many | TRBV7-8 | TGTGCCAGCAGCGGAGGTGGCTGGGAGACCCAGTACTTC | CASSGGGWETQYF
TRBJ1-1 | NA | few | TRBV28 | TGTGCCAGCAGTTTAGACCGGGGGGTAGCTTTCTTT | CASSLDRGVAFF
TRBJ1-6 | NA | NA | TRBV12-3/TRBV12-4 | TGTGCCAGCAGACGTCAGAATCAGCCCCTCCACTTT | CASRRQNQPLHF
TRBJ2-7 | NA | NA | TRBV12-3/TRBV12-4 | TGTGCCAGCAGTTTGACTCGCAGGAAGAACGAGCAGTACTTC | CASSLTRRKNEQYF
TRBJ2-3 | NA | NA | TRBV7-2 | TGTGCCAGCAGCCTCCATAAAAGTTGGGATACGCAGTATTTT | CASSLHKSWDTQYF
TRBJ1-2 | NA | many | TRBV20-1 | TGCAGTGCTACACCCCCGTTGGCGGCAGGGCTAGGGGAAGGCTACACCTTC | CSATPPLAAGLGEGYTF
TRBJ2-5 | TRBD1 | NA | TRBV6-5 | TGTGCCAGCAGCTATGCGGGGACAGGGGGTACAGATACGCAGTACTTC | CASSYAGTGGTDTQYF
TRBJ2-5 | NA | few | TRBV5-1 | TGCGCCAGCAGCTTGGCCGGGACGAACCAAGAGACCCAGTACTTC | CASSLAGTNQETQYF
TRBJ1-4 | NA | NA | TRBV12-3/TRBV12-4 | TGTGCCAGCAGGCGGACGCCTACAACTAATGAAAAACTGTTTTTT | CASRRTPTTNEKLFF
TRBJ1-5 | NA | NA | TRBV2 | TGTGCCAGCAGGGTGACTAGCGGGGGCTATCAGCCCCAGCATTTT | CASRVTSGGYQPQHF
TRBJ1-4 | NA | NA | TRBV25-1 | TGTGCCAGCAGTGAAGGAAAGGGGGTCCTTGAAAAACTGTTTTTT | CASSEGKGVLEKLFF
TRBJ2-7 | NA | many | TRBV11-2 | TGTGCCAGCAGCCCACAGGGGGGGTACTACGAGCAGTACTTC | CASSPQGGYYEQYF
TRBJ2-7 | NA | many | TRBV20-1 | TGCAGTGCTAGAGAAGTTAGCGGCTACGAGCAGTACTTC | CSAREVSGYEQYF
TRBJ1-4 | TRBD1 | many | TRBV20-1 | TGCAGTGCTAGTACAGGGGCGGAAGAAAAACTGTTTTTT | CSASTGAEEKLFF
TRBJ1-1 | TRBD1 | few | TRBV7-3 | TGTGCCAGCAGTTTAACCCAGGGGGCTGGGGACACTGAAGCTTTCTTT | CASSLTQGAGDTEAFF
TRBJ2-7 | TRBD2 | few | TRBV5-4 | TGTGCCAGCAGCTCGGACTTGGGACTAGCGGGAGGTGGGCAGTACTTC | CASSSDLGLAGGGQYF
TRBJ2-7 | TRBD2 | many | TRBV11-3 | TGTGCCAGCAGCCGGCTGGGCAGCGGGAGAAAGCGGGAGCAGTACTTC | CASSRLGSGRKREQYF
TRBJ1-2 | TRBD1 | many | TRBV2 | TGTGCCAGCGGTTCGACAGGGCCGGGGGGCTACACCTTC | CASGSTGPGGYTF